This T cell receptor (beta chain) originates from a study of shared clonotypes between healthy human individuals (dated by TCRdb to the early 2020s). With respect to the entire study: The cohort included a few men and two women between 18 and 49 years of age. Blood TCR repertoires of 5 or 6 healthy adults were deeply sequenced to estimate repertoire size and the extent of clonotype sharing between individuals. Libraries were prepared and TCR repertoires were sequenced by different laboratories using diverse techniques, in order to increase sequencing depth and limit assay-specific biases. Between about 0.8 and 9 billion PBMCs per donor were obtained by leukapheresis. General conclusions and limits of the study: Pairwise subsampling led to the expectation that sequencing depth would affect the degree of clonotype sharing among donors. Sampling was limited to blood, and TCR repertoires in tissue likely differ from TCR repertoires in blood. Because the study included a small number of donors, the genetic and exposure-history diversity represented was limited.

With respect to this clone: Its antigen is unknown. Base qualities are not recorded, but no much larger clone differs from it by a single base.

Inclusive of the bounding cysteine and phenylalanine, the CDR3 is 13 residues long. The read is trimmed to its CDR3 DNA, 39 bases read in frame from base 1. The germline V gene encodes CDR1 MGHDK and CDR2 SYGVNS. The junction carries 7 bases between V and J, which are trimmed by 2 bases and 5 bases respectively. The donors were healthy, HIV-negative adults with no recently reported acute infections or vaccinations. Every donor was a Caucasian adult living in Nashville, Tennessee, USA. For unsorted samples, some 87 million PBMCs were counted, and genomic DNA was extracted using the QIAamp DNA Blood Mini kit. After blood collection by leukapheresis, PBMCs were isolated using Ficoll-Histopaque density gradient centrifugation and then cryopreserved in the vapor phase of liquid nitrogen. TCR CDR3 regions were amplified from genomic DNA by multiplex PCR using the deep immunoSEQ assay. For each cell subset, the extracted genomic DNA was distributed evenly across all wells of several immunoSEQ 96-well plates, and each plate served as one replicate. For unsorted PBMC, 300 ng genomic DNA, equal to about 30,000 T cell genomes, was loaded into each replicate PCR. Unsorted PBMC genomic DNA was sequenced across ten immunoSEQ deep assay plates. Purified libraries were quantified with a Qubit 3.0 fluorometer, sized on a Bioanalyzer 2100, and re-quantified with the KAPA Library Quantification kit. Every immunoSEQ 96-well plate was sequenced on a separate single-read 150-cycle Illumina NextSeq 550 flow cell. From the authors' description of their analysis: The immunoSEQ output contained only junctional sequences without quality scores, so filtering could not match that applied to full-length reads. To assign V/J genes and CDR3, sequences were annotated against IMGT germline references using PyIR, a Python wrapper for IgBLAST v1.9. Reads were filtered out if the reads had weak V/J assignments (E-value above 1e-6), no CDR3, stop codons, out-of-frame junctions, or ambiguous translated residues. A V3J clonotype was defined by an identical inferred V gene, J gene, and CDR3 amino acid sequence. The percentage overlap between two repertoires was calculated by dividing the number of shared unique clonotypes by the size of the smaller repertoire. Three approaches were used to assess repertoire richness: RTK rarefaction, the Chao1 estimator, and Recon v2.1 estimates of unobserved clonotypes. Imported from immuneACCESS, the table was reduced by TCRdb to in-frame sequences with V and J called. These copies leave out some clones; in studies compared against another copy, an unresolved V gene accounts for under half, and the cause of the remainder is not known. V and J calls and clone size are as listed in that table; D and trimming were resolved from the DNA. The sample table shows fewer than 650,000 clones, and around three quarters are seen once. The ten largest account for around 12% of the sample.

Sequencing was performed on PBMCs. Recombination linked TRBV25-1 to TRBJ1-5; matching of 6 bases hints at TRBD1 as the D gene. The clonotype was recovered from a middle-aged woman in good health. Some clones in this sample may be carry-over from other donors' samples. The CDR3 in this case is CASSEDRHQPQHF. DNA sequence: TGTGCCAGCAGTGAAGACAGGCATCAGCCCCAGCATTTT.